Listed below are T cell receptor beta chains from one sample, sequenced in a study of cytotoxic CD8 clonotypes in ibrutinib-treated CLL. The method was immunoSEQ multiplex PCR; TCRdb's version includes in-frame clones alone and lacks a portion of them. The sample holds around 160,000 clones, roughly 86% seen once. Material: PBMCs, obtained after 12 months of ibrutinib treatment. These receptors originate from a human donor with chronic lymphocytic leukemia. CDR3s leave out the opening cysteine and the closing phenylalanine or tryptophan. A D gene is named only where the DNA matches it firmly.

D gene: -; V gene: TRBV15; CDR3 protein: ATKGEGAGAGKLF
D gene: -; V gene: TRBV5-1; CDR3 protein: ASSLATGAYSYEQY
D gene: TRBD1; V gene: TRBV4-1; CDR3 protein: ASSQATRQGSSGMNTEAF
D gene: TRBD1; V gene: TRBV28; CDR3 protein: ASSFRDSDNEQF
D gene: -; V gene: TRBV9; CDR3 protein: ASSVNRDNSPLH
D gene: -; V gene: TRBV6-6; CDR3 protein: ASSYAQNPHEQY
D gene: TRBD2; V gene: TRBV6-5; CDR3 protein: ASSAGGPKEQY
D gene: -; V gene: TRBV28; CDR3 protein: ASTPGGGAGETQY
D gene: -; V gene: TRBV7-9; CDR3 protein: ASSAGNEQF
D gene: -; V gene: TRBV7-2; CDR3 protein: ASSSRTGELF
D gene: TRBD1; V gene: TRBV30; CDR3 protein: AGTGGGYEQY
D gene: -; V gene: TRBV28; CDR3 protein: ASIPGSRNTGELF
D gene: -; V gene: TRBV4-2; CDR3 protein: ASSQDVATKDTQY
D gene: TRBD1; V gene: TRBV9; CDR3 protein: ASTMGQGLRDTQY
D gene: -; V gene: TRBV4-3; CDR3 protein: ASSQAGAGTDTQY
D gene: TRBD1; V gene: TRBV27; CDR3 protein: ASRTTGTESTDTQY
D gene: -; V gene: TRBV14; CDR3 protein: ASSPQGPGELF
D gene: -; V gene: TRBV19; CDR3 protein: ASSRATTYNEQF
D gene: -; V gene: TRBV29-1; CDR3 protein: SVCTRPWELF
D gene: -; V gene: TRBV7-6; CDR3 protein: ASSSQGLRGYT
D gene: TRBD2; V gene: TRBV10-3; CDR3 protein: AISANGLVGEQY
D gene: -; V gene: TRBV7-9; CDR3 protein: ASGRTDYYNEQF
D gene: TRBD1; V gene: TRBV5-1; CDR3 protein: ASSGQGRSTDTQY
D gene: -; V gene: TRBV5-1; CDR3 protein: ASSKSGTTNTGELF
D gene: -; V gene: TRBV19; CDR3 protein: ASRSGYSGANVLT
D gene: -; V gene: TRBV7-9; CDR3 protein: ASSGTEAF
D gene: TRBD1; V gene: TRBV4-3; CDR3 protein: ASSPSWTGTYGYT
D gene: -; V gene: TRBV18; CDR3 protein: ASSPKGVSYNEQF
D gene: -; V gene: TRBV10-3; CDR3 protein: AISEHDQPQH
D gene: TRBD2; V gene: TRBV9; CDR3 protein: ASSPIAGDLDTQY
D gene: TRBD1; V gene: TRBV7-2; CDR3 protein: ASSPLGGGLVGYT
D gene: -; V gene: TRBV4-1; CDR3 protein: ASSHDPSRPNTEAF
D gene: -; V gene: TRBV5-1; CDR3 protein: ASSPSGPRGNEQF
D gene: -; V gene: TRBV7-3; CDR3 protein: ASSLSGRQETQY
D gene: -; V gene: TRBV28; CDR3 protein: ASKNPVTGNTGELF
D gene: -; V gene: TRBV5-6; CDR3 protein: ASSLRNGQTYEQY
D gene: TRBD1; V gene: TRBV28; CDR3 protein: ASWPQGQGINQPQH
D gene: -; V gene: TRBV2; CDR3 protein: ASSEKGYEQY
D gene: -; V gene: TRBV6-5; CDR3 protein: ASSRRAGSATEAF
D gene: TRBD1; V gene: TRBV7-9; CDR3 protein: ASSDRGGWNQPQH
D gene: -; V gene: TRBV7-2; CDR3 protein: ASSLAPASTVYEQY
D gene: TRBD1; V gene: TRBV30; CDR3 protein: AWSPQAGGHYGYT
D gene: -; V gene: TRBV6-6; CDR3 protein: ASSYQGPGNTIY
D gene: TRBD1; V gene: TRBV27; CDR3 protein: ASSSSTGGRGYGYT
D gene: TRBD1; V gene: TRBV19; CDR3 protein: ASRLLTGEANYGYT
D gene: -; V gene: TRBV7-9; CDR3 protein: ASSLVSVNTEAF
D gene: TRBD2; V gene: TRBV27; CDR3 protein: ASSRLTSGATDTQY
D gene: TRBD1; V gene: TRBV5-1; CDR3 protein: ASSLAGTGLPGANVLT
D gene: TRBD1; V gene: TRBV2; CDR3 protein: ASKQDRGETQY
D gene: TRBD1; V gene: TRBV5-1; CDR3 protein: ASSLAAGPQGDGYT
D gene: -; V gene: TRBV20-1; CDR3 protein: SARDTYEQY
D gene: -; V gene: TRBV6-5; CDR3 protein: ASSPGQRSYGYT
D gene: -; V gene: TRBV18; CDR3 protein: ASSPTDSNQPQH
D gene: -; V gene: TRBV30; CDR3 protein: AWSVAADTQY